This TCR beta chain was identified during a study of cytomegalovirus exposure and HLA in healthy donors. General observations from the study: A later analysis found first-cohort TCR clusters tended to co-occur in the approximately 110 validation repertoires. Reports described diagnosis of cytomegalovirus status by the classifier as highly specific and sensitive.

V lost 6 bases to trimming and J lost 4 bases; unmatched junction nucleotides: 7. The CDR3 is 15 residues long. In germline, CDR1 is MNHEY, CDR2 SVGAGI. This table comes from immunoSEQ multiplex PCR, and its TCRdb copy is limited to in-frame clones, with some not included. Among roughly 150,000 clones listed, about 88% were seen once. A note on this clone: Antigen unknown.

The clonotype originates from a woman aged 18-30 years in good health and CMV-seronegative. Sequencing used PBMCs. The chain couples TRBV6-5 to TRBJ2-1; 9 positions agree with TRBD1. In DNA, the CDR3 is TGTGCCAGCAGGGACAGGGGAAAGGCGTACAATGAGCAGTTCTTC. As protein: CASRDRGKAYNEQFF.